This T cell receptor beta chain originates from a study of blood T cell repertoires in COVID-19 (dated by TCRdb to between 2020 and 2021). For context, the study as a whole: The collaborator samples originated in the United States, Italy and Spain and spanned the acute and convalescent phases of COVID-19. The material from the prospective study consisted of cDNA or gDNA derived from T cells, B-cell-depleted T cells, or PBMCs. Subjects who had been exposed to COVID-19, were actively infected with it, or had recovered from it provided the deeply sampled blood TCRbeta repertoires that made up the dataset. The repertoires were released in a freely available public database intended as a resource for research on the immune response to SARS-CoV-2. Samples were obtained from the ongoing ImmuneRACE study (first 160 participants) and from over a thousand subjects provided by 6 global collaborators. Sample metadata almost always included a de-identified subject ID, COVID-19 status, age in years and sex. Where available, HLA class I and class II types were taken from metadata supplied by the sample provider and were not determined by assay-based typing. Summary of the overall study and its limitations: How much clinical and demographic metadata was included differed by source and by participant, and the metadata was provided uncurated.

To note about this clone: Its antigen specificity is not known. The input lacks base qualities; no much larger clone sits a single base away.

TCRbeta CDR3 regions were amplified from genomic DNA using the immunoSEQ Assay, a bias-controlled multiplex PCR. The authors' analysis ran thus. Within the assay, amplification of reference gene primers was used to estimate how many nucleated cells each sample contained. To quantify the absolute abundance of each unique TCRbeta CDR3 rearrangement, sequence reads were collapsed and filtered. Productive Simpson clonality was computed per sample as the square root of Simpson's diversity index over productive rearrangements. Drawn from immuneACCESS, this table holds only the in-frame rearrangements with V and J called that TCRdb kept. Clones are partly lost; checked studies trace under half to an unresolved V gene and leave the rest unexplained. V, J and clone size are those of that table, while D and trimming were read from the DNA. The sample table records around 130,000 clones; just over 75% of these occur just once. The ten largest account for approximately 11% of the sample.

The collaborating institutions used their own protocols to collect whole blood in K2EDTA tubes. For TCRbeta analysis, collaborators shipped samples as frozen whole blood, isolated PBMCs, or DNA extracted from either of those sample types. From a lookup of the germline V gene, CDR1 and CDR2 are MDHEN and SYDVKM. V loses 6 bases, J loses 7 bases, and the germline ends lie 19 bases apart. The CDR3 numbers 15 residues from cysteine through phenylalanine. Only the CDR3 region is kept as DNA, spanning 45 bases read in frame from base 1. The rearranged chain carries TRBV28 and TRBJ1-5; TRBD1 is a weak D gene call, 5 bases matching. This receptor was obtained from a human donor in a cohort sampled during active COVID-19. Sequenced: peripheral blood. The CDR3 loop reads CASRPLSGQRQPQHF. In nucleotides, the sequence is TGTGCCAGCAGGCCACTGTCAGGGCAGAGGCAGCCCCAGCATTTT.